The T cell receptor beta chain under discussion was sequenced for a study of T cell responses to AZD1222 COVID-19 vaccine. Study-wide findings and caveats: Nearly half of unique spike-specific TCRs reportedly avoided B.1.351 and B.1.1.7 mutated regions. Only a handful of AZD1222 recipients, roughly six in all, had baseline seropositivity.

Comment on this clone: Its antigen is not identified.

The data were produced by immunoSEQ multiplex PCR, yet TCRdb's version contains in-frame clones alone and is incomplete. Here the sample spans about 200,000 clones, 90% to 95% being singletons. Trimming removed 2 bases at V and 1 base at J, with 5 bases between. Per the germline V gene, CDR1 is LNHNV and CDR2 is YYDKDF (reference sequence). CDR3 size: 13 residues. The specimen was peripheral blood, collected 28 days after the second AZD1222 dose. The TCR originated in an adult who received the AZD1222 COVID-19 vaccine. V gene TRBV15 combines with J gene TRBJ1-1, with a tentative D call TRBD1 (5 bases). The CDR3 here is CATSRQGNTEAFF. Written as DNA, the CDR3 is TGTGCCACCAGCAGACAGGGGAACACTGAAGCTTTCTTT.